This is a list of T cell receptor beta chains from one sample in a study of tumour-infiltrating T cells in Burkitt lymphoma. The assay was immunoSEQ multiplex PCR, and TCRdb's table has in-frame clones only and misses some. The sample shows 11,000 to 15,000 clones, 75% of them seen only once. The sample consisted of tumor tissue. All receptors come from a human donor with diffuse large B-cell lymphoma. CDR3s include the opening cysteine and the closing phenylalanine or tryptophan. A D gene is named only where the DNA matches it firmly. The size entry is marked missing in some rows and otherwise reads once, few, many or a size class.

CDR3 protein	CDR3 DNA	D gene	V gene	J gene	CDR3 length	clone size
CAWREVWNEQFF	TGTGCCTGGCGGGAGGTCTGGAATGAGCAGTTCTTC	TRBD2	TRBV30	TRBJ2-1	12	once
CASSNRGNEQFF	TGTGCCAGCAGCAACAGGGGCAATGAGCAGTTCTTC	TRBD1	TRBV7-9	TRBJ2-1	12	-
CASSLGRTGSYNEQFF	TGTGCCAGCAGCTTGGGACGGACAGGGTCGTACAATGAGCAGTTCTTC	TRBD1	TRBV5-6	TRBJ2-1	16	-
CAWSVRRRQGFGYTF	TGTGCCTGGAGTGTACGACGGAGACAAGGTTTTGGCTACACCTTC	-	TRBV30	TRBJ1-2	15	-
CASSSGVQVGAFF	TGTGCCAGCAGCTCGGGAGTTCAGGTTGGGGCTTTCTTT	-	TRBV5-6	TRBJ1-1	13	-
CASSLNGWGSNEKLFF	TGTGCCAGCAGCTTGAACGGGTGGGGTTCTAATGAAAAACTGTTTTTT	-	TRBV5-4	TRBJ1-4	16	-
CAWRIGGSSYEQYF	TGTGCCTGGAGAATAGGAGGGAGCTCCTACGAGCAGTACTTC	-	TRBV30	TRBJ2-7	14	few
CASGPWSLQGNQPQHF	TGTGCTAGTGGCCCGTGGTCTCTACAGGGCAATCAGCCCCAGCATTTT	-	TRBV12-5	TRBJ1-5	16	few
CASSLAVSETQYF	TGTGCCAGCAGCTTAGCAGTTTCCGAGACCCAGTACTTC	-	TRBV7-2	TRBJ2-5	13	-
CASSLSTSNQPQHF	TGTGCCAGCAGCTTGTCGACCAGCAATCAGCCCCAGCATTTT	-	TRBV5-6	TRBJ1-5	14	-
CASGQSYEQYF	TGTGCCAGCGGGCAGTCCTACGAGCAGTACTTC	-	TRBV6-5	TRBJ2-7	11	once
CASSLGQGLAFF	TGTGCCAGCAGCTTAGGACAAGGCCTAGCTTTCTTT	-	TRBV7-8	TRBJ1-1	12	-
CASSQATSEDTQYF	TGCGCCAGCAGCCAAGCGACTAGCGAAGATACGCAGTATTTT	TRBD2	TRBV4-1	TRBJ2-3	14	-
CASSNRQGAHYGYTF	TGTGCCAGCAGCAACCGACAGGGGGCACACTATGGCTACACCTTC	TRBD1	TRBV2	TRBJ1-2	15	-
CASSPQGSGRSTGELFF	TGTGCCAGCAGCCCACAGGGGAGCGGGAGGTCCACCGGGGAGCTGTTTTTT	TRBD2	TRBV5-4	TRBJ2-2	17	few
CASSPLRDNEQFF	TGTGCCAGCAGCCCCCTGAGGGACAATGAGCAGTTCTTC	-	TRBV14	TRBJ2-1	13	-
CASNGLAGVDTQYF	TGCGCCAGCAACGGACTAGCGGGAGTAGATACGCAGTATTTT	TRBD2	TRBV10-2	TRBJ2-3	14	few
CASSDKSSYEQYF	TGTGCCAGCAGTGACAAGAGCTCCTACGAGCAGTACTTC	-	TRBV6-6	TRBJ2-7	13	-
CASSLSPSGVSTDTQYF	TGTGCCAGCAGTTTATCCCCTAGCGGAGTAAGCACAGATACGCAGTATTTT	TRBD2	TRBV27	TRBJ2-3	17	-
CASSDSIPSPRASYEQYF	TGTGCCAGCAGTGACTCGATCCCATCGCCGCGGGCGTCCTACGAGCAGTACTTC	-	TRBV6-4	TRBJ2-7	18	once
CASSDGSGTDTQYF	TGTGCCAGCAGTGACGGGAGCGGGACAGATACGCAGTATTTT	-	TRBV2	TRBJ2-3	14	-
CASSQPTSGSSYNEQFF	TGCGCCAGCAGCCAACCGACTAGCGGGAGCTCCTACAATGAGCAGTTCTTC	TRBD2	TRBV4-1	TRBJ2-1	17	-
CASSIIGNSYEQYF	TGTGCCAGTAGTATTATCGGAAACTCCTACGAGCAGTACTTC	-	TRBV19	TRBJ2-7	14	-
CANSLGGTTDTQYF	TGTGCCAACTCACTGGGGGGGACCACAGATACGCAGTATTTT	TRBD2	TRBV28	TRBJ2-3	14	few
CASSVAQSYGYTF	TGTGCCAGCAGCGTAGCCCAGAGTTATGGCTACACCTTC	-	TRBV9	TRBJ1-2	13	-
CASSIAVDYEQYF	TGTGCCAGTAGTATAGCTGTCGACTACGAGCAGTACTTC	-	TRBV19	TRBJ2-7	13	-
CASSFLAGVNTGELFF	TGTGCCAGCAGTTTTTTAGCGGGTGTGAACACCGGGGAGCTGTTTTTT	TRBD2	TRBV27	TRBJ2-2	16	-
CASSVVWDTGELFF	TGTGCCAGCAGCGTAGTGTGGGACACCGGGGAGCTGTTTTTT	-	TRBV9	TRBJ2-2	14	-
CASSSSSASYEQYF	TGTGCCAGCAGTTCGTCTAGCGCCTCCTACGAGCAGTACTTC	-	TRBV7-9	TRBJ2-7	14	few
CSVERDNEQFF	TGCAGCGTTGAAAGGGACAATGAGCAGTTCTTC	-	TRBV29-1	TRBJ2-1	11	-
CASRPLAGGNTGELFF	TGTGCCAGTAGACCCTTGGCAGGGGGGAACACCGGGGAGCTGTTTTTT	TRBD1	TRBV19	TRBJ2-2	16	few
CASSYQREAKNIQYF	TGTGCCAGCAGTTACCAGCGGGAAGCCAAAAACATTCAGTACTTC	TRBD2	TRBV6-6	TRBJ2-4	15	-
CASSVVAGGNEQFF	TGTGCCAGCAGCGTAGTAGCGGGGGGCAATGAGCAGTTCTTC	TRBD2	TRBV9	TRBJ2-1	14	-
CASSLGDGLPIGQYF	TGTGCCAGCAGCCTTGGGGACGGTTTGCCGATTGGGCAGTACTTC	-	TRBV5-6	TRBJ2-7	15	-
CASSSLRPSSYNEQFF	TGTGCCAGCAGCTCACTCAGGCCCTCCTCCTACAATGAGCAGTTCTTC	-	TRBV7-9	TRBJ2-1	16	-
CASSESLRGEKLFF	TGTGCCAGCAGCGAGAGTTTAAGAGGAGAAAAACTGTTTTTT	-	TRBV9	TRBJ1-4	14	few
CASSLGLGGDYGYTF	TGTGCCAGCAGCTTGGGCCTAGGGGGTGACTATGGCTACACCTTC	-	TRBV7-3	TRBJ1-2	15	-
CATSGGGETQYF	TGTGCCACCAGCGGCGGGGGCGAGACCCAGTACTTC	-	TRBV14	TRBJ2-5	12	-
CASSRGGGFTEAFF	TGCGCCAGCAGCAGAGGTGGTGGTTTTACTGAAGCTTTCTTT	-	TRBV5-1	TRBJ1-1	14	-
CASSTAGQGNSPLHF	TGTGCCAGTAGTACAGCTGGACAGGGAAATTCACCCCTCCACTTT	TRBD1	TRBV19	TRBJ1-6	15	-
CASSEAGTRSYYGYTF	TGTGCCAGCAGTGAAGCGGGGACAAGGAGTTACTATGGCTACACCTTC	-	TRBV2	TRBJ1-2	16	medium-sized
CASSQDYRDGPEQYF	TGCGCCAGCAGCCAAGATTACAGGGATGGGCCCGAGCAGTACTTC	-	TRBV4-1	TRBJ2-7	15	-
CASSGQQNTEAFF	TGTGCCAGCAGTGGGCAGCAGAACACTGAAGCTTTCTTT	-	TRBV2	TRBJ1-1	13	-
CASSPGGQETQYF	TGTGCCAGCTCACCGGGGGGGCAGGAGACCCAGTACTTC	-	TRBV18	TRBJ2-5	13	-
CATNQGGAADTQYF	TGTGCCACCAACCAAGGAGGGGCCGCCGATACGCAGTATTTT	-	TRBV15	TRBJ2-3	14	-
CASSYSTSGGYNEQFF	TGTGCCAGCAGTTACTCGACTAGCGGGGGATACAATGAGCAGTTCTTC	TRBD2	TRBV6-5	TRBJ2-1	16	medium-sized
CASGRGSTDTQYF	TGTGCCAGCGGTAGGGGGAGCACAGATACGCAGTATTTT	-	TRBV6-5	TRBJ2-3	13	medium-sized
CASNRGREANEQFF	TGTGCCTCCAACCGGGGCAGGGAGGCCAATGAGCAGTTCTTC	-	TRBV2	TRBJ2-1	14	once
CASIKTSGIFETQYF	TGTGCCAGCATTAAGACTAGCGGGATCTTTGAGACCCAGTACTTC	TRBD2	TRBV7-8	TRBJ2-5	15	-
CASRRQGSTEAFF	TGTGCCAGCAGGCGACAGGGTAGCACTGAAGCTTTCTTT	TRBD1	TRBV28	TRBJ1-1	13	-
CASSLPTGFLQYF	TGTGCCAGCAGTTTGCCGACGGGATTTCTACAGTACTTC	-	TRBV28	TRBJ2-7	13	-
CASSKRSGTGYTDTQYF	TGTGCCAGCAGCAAAAGGTCCGGGACAGGGTACACAGATACGCAGTATTTT	TRBD1	TRBV7-2	TRBJ2-3	17	-
CASSHTGHGEAFF	TGTGCCAGCAGCCACACAGGGCACGGTGAAGCTTTCTTT	-	TRBV14	TRBJ1-1	13	medium-sized
CASSQGLAGGETQYF	TGCGCCAGCAGCCAAGGACTAGCGGGAGGAGAGACCCAGTACTTC	TRBD2	TRBV5-1	TRBJ2-5	15	-
CASNGEPLPYGYTF	TGTGCCAGCAACGGTGAACCCCTGCCCTATGGCTACACCTTC	-	TRBV5-8	TRBJ1-2	14	-
CASSLGKWAVMNTEAFF	TGTGCCAGCAGCTTAGGGAAGTGGGCGGTGATGAACACTGAAGCTTTCTTT	-	TRBV7-9	TRBJ1-1	17	once